This TCR beta chain was sequenced during a study of cytomegalovirus exposure and HLA in healthy donors. Trimming removed 0 bases at V and 4 bases at J, with 13 bases between. Germline V lookup: CDR1 MNHEY, CDR2 SVGAGI. This CDR3 contains 16 residues. Primers for the PCR totalled 60 Vbeta and 13 Jbeta. Sequenced by immunoSEQ multiplex PCR; TCRdb stores in-frame clones only, minus some. The sample holds some 150,000 clones, 75% to 90% seen once. This chain uses TRBV6-5 with TRBJ1-3, with D maybe TRBD1 (6 bases). Source material: PBMCs. The TCR originated in a man aged 35-49 years in good health and CMV-seronegative. Here the CDR3 reads CASSYSGASLGNTIYF. CDR3 bases: TGTGCCAGCAGTTACTCGGGGGCCTCTCTGGGAAACACCATATATTTT.